This T cell receptor beta chain originates from a study of naive and memory T cell subsets. General observations from the study: A clonotype means one alpha or beta sequence, not an alpha/beta pair. Expression changes during T cell differentiation may affect RNA-based TCR counts.

An equimolar mix of two oligonucleotides served as the beta constant-region primer for TRBC1 and TRBC2. Ligated cDNA was amplified by four rounds of PCR with nested alpha and beta constant-region primers and SP2. TCRdb redid the calling of the UMI-ligation and nested PCR reads with MiXCR, one entry per CDR3 protein. The sample carries 120,000 or so distinct CDR3 sequences, 36% recorded once. Points on this clonotype: The antigen remains unidentified.

After the first PCR, alpha and beta chain libraries were processed separately. CDR1 and CDR2 from the germline V gene are SQVTM and ANQGSEA. The V end was cut by 4 bases, the J end by 1 base, with 16 bases between. The CDR3 length is 15 residues. The TCR was taken from a human donor in good health. J is TRBJ2-5 and V is TRBV29-1; D gene unclear. The sample taken for sequencing was central memory CD4+ T cells from blood. In DNA form, the CDR3 reads TGCAGCGTTGTAATAGATGGCACTTTCCAAGAGACCCAGTACTTC. This translates into CSVVIDGTFQETQYF.